The 4 T cell receptor beta chains below were found in one sample sequenced in a study of cytomegalovirus exposure and HLA in healthy donors. With 60 Vbeta and 13 Jbeta primers, the PCR was carried out. The table came from immunoSEQ multiplex PCR; TCRdb's copy has only in-frame clones and leaves some out. The profile shows 200,000 to 250,000 clones, about four fifths of them singletons. Sequencing used PBMCs. Receptors were obtained from a woman between 40 and 55 years old in good health and CMV-seropositive.

The chain carries TRBV9 and TRBJ2-2; 7 bases agree with TRBD1. The ends lost 3 bases at V and 5 bases at J; junction bases unmatched: 16. The CDR3 runs 18 residues. In germline, CDR1 is SGDLS, CDR2 YYNGEE. The CDR3 DNA follows: TGTGCCAGCAGCGAGCCCCGACAGGGCAAAAGTGGGACCGGGGAGCTGTTTTTT. It translates to CASSEPRQGKSGTGELFF. Variable domain in full (rest from reference TRBV9 and TRBJ2-2): DSGVTQTPKHLITATGQRVTLRCSPRSGDLSVYWYQQSLDQGLQFLIQYYNGEERAKGNILERFSAQQFPDLHSELNLSSLELGDSALYFCASSEPRQGKSGTGELFFGEGSRLTVL.

The V and J genes are TRBV29-1 and TRBJ2-1, with 8 bases lining up with TRBD2. The CDR3 is 14 amino acids. The V gene's germline CDR1 is SQVTM and CDR2 ANQGSEA. Trimming removed 5 bases from V and 3 bases from J; junction bases left unmatched: 6. CDR3 residues: CSVISGRGYNEQFF. DNA of the CDR3: TGCAGCGTTATAAGCGGGAGAGGCTACAATGAGCAGTTCTTC.

This clone has more than one count but fewer than ten. The V and J genes are TRBV5-1 and TRBJ1-1; D not resolved. The germline V and J ends were trimmed by 3 bases and 0 bases, with 6 bases remaining between them. CDR1 and CDR2 (germline): SGHRS, YFSETQ. The CDR3 contains 13 residues. The CDR3 sequence is CASSSGVNTEAFF. DNA for the CDR3: TGCGCCAGCAGCTCCGGAGTGAACACTGAAGCTTTCTTT. Full variable domain (rest looked up from reference TRBV5-1 and TRBJ1-1): KAGVTQTPRYLIKTRGQQVTLSCSPISGHRSVSWYQQTPGQGLQFLFEYFSETQRNKGNFPGRFSGRQFSNSRSEMNVSTLELGDSALYLCASSSGVNTEAFFGQGTRLTVV.

V is TRBV28 and J is TRBJ1-2, with a weak D call TRBD1 (5 bases). CDR3 size: 14 residues. Germline V CDR1 and CDR2: MDHEN, SYDVKM. V was pared by 6 bases and J by 7 bases, with 18 bases between. The CDR3 reads CASSETGRSGGYTF. As DNA, the CDR3 is TGTGCCAGCAGCGAAACAGGACGATCAGGTGGCTACACCTTC.